The rows below give T cell receptor beta chains drawn from one sample of a study of cytomegalovirus exposure and HLA in healthy donors. Only in-frame clones appear in the TCRdb table, and some are missing; sequencing was by immunoSEQ multiplex PCR. The sample comprises 200,000 to 300,000 clones, more than 75% of which are singletons, and around 5% rests with the top ten. The sample was PBMCs. Source of these receptors: a woman aged 40 to 50 in good health and CMV-seropositive. CDR3s include the opening cysteine and the closing phenylalanine or tryptophan. D genes are given only for firm matches. Rows may omit the clone size; those that give it use once, few, many or a size class.

TRBJ2-7,.,TRBV19,.,14,TGTGCCAGTAGTACAGGGTTACCCTTCTACGAGCAGTACTTC,CASSTGLPFYEQYF
TRBJ2-7,.,TRBV7-2,once,15,TGTGCCAGCACCCTGGGCACAATCGGCTCCTACGAGCAGTACTTC,CASTLGTIGSYEQYF
TRBJ1-2,TRBD1,TRBV27,.,14,TGTGCCAGCAGTTTGTCCGGACAGGGCTATGGCTACACCTTC,CASSLSGQGYGYTF
TRBJ1-1,.,TRBV29-1,.,13,TGCAGCGTTTCAATGGGGGGGAGCACTGAAGCTTTCTTT,CSVSMGGSTEAFF
TRBJ1-1,.,TRBV11-2,.,15,TGTGCCAGCAGTGGCCAGGGATTGACGGGCACTGAAGCTTTCTTT,CASSGQGLTGTEAFF
TRBJ1-1,TRBD1,TRBV28,.,15,TGTGCCAGCAGTCCGCCCACAGGGGCCGTCACTGAAGCTTTCTTT,CASSPPTGAVTEAFF
TRBJ1-1,TRBD1,TRBV30,.,14,TGTGCCTGGAGGGTAACAGGGGGACACACTGAAGCTTTCTTT,CAWRVTGGHTEAFF
TRBJ1-1,.,TRBV19,.,16,TGTGCCAGTAGTATACAGGGTTACGTTGCGGACACTGAAGCTTTCTTT,CASSIQGYVADTEAFF
TRBJ1-6,.,TRBV10-3,.,16,TGTGCCATCAGTGAGTCGATGATCGGGGGAAATTCACCCCTCCACTTT,CAISESMIGGNSPLHF
TRBJ2-1,TRBD1,TRBV10-1,once,15,TGCGCCAGACAGCCGACAGGGTTAGGATACAATGAGCAGTTCTTC,CARQPTGLGYNEQFF
TRBJ2-1,TRBD2,TRBV27,.,18,TGTGCCAGCAGTTCGCCCCGGAGGAGCGGGAGCTCCTACAATGAGCAGTTCTTC,CASSSPRRSGSSYNEQFF
TRBJ1-5,TRBD1,TRBV4-1,.,15,TGCGCCAGCAGCCAATACAGGGGTAGGGATCAGCCCCAGCATTTT,CASSQYRGRDQPQHF
TRBJ1-5,.,TRBV4-3,.,18,TGCGCCAGCAGCCCCGAGGACAGCCCTAATTATAGCAATCAGCCCCAGCATTTT,CASSPEDSPNYSNQPQHF
TRBJ1-4,TRBD1,TRBV5-1,.,14,TGCGCCAGCAGCTCGGGACAGGGGGGAGAAAAACTGTTTTTT,CASSSGQGGEKLFF
TRBJ1-6,.,TRBV19,.,15,TGTGCCAGTAGGACAAGTCAGGGGAGGGATTCACCCCTCCACTTT,CASRTSQGRDSPLHF
TRBJ2-1,TRBD1,TRBV7-9,.,14,TGTGCCAGCAGCTTCGGGACAGATTACAATGAGCAGTTCTTC,CASSFGTDYNEQFF
TRBJ2-5,.,TRBV7-9,.,14,TGTGCCAGCAGCCCTCGCGGGACAGAAGAGACCCAGTACTTC,CASSPRGTEETQYF
TRBJ1-1,.,TRBV29-1,few,11,TGCAGCGTTGAAAGGACTGCTGAAGCTTTCTTT,CSVERTAEAFF
TRBJ2-2,.,TRBV7-9,.,15,TGTGCCAGCAGCTTCTCCAGGGGAGAGACCGGGGAGCTGTTTTTT,CASSFSRGETGELFF
TRBJ1-4,.,TRBV2,.,14,TGTGCCAGCATGGCGGGATACAATAATGAAAAACTGTTTTTT,CASMAGYNNEKLFF
TRBJ2-1,.,TRBV4-3,.,15,TGCGCCAGCAGCCAAGAGGACGCGGGCTACAATGAGCAGTTCTTC,CASSQEDAGYNEQFF
TRBJ1-3,.,TRBV5-5,.,16,TGTGCCAGCAGCCGTTCTAAGGGGACACCTGGAAACACCATATATTTT,CASSRSKGTPGNTIYF
TRBJ2-5,TRBD1,TRBV5-1,.,15,TGCGCCAGCAGCTGGGGACAGGGAAGGCAAGAGACCCAGTACTTC,CASSWGQGRQETQYF
TRBJ1-4,.,TRBV4-2,.,14,TGTGCCAGCAGCCAGTCTGAGCTAAATGAAAAACTGTTTTTT,CASSQSELNEKLFF
TRBJ1-5,.,TRBV4-3,.,13,TGCGCCAGCGGTCGACAGACGGGTCAGCCCCAGCATTTT,CASGRQTGQPQHF
TRBJ1-5,.,TRBV10-3,.,15,TGTGCCATCAGTGATCAAGCGGGGATGGATCAGCCCCAGCATTTT,CAISDQAGMDQPQHF
TRBJ2-1,.,TRBV7-7,.,18,TGTGCTAGCAGCTTAGAATATGGTGGCGGGTATCGGACGAATGAGCAGTTCTTC,CASSLEYGGGYRTNEQFF
TRBJ2-5,.,TRBV27,.,15,TGTGCCAGCAGCCTGGACAGTTCATACCAAGAGACCCAGTACTTC,CASSLDSSYQETQYF
TRBJ2-1,.,TRBV7-3,.,16,TGTGCCAGCAGCTCCTCCAGGGCAATTAACTACAATGAGCAGTTCTTC,CASSSSRAINYNEQFF
TRBJ2-1,.,TRBV30,few,12,TGTGCCTGGAGTCTTCTAGTGAATGAGCAGTTCTTC,CAWSLLVNEQFF
TRBJ1-1,.,TRBV2,few,14,TGTGCCAGCCCCGGGAACAAACTTATCACTGAAGCTTTCTTT,CASPGNKLITEAFF
TRBJ2-7,TRBD1,TRBV5-1,.,16,TGCGCCAGCAGCATTTCCCTCTCAGGGACAGGGTACGAGCAGTACTTC,CASSISLSGTGYEQYF
TRBJ2-3,.,TRBV11-3,.,17,TGTGCCAGCAGCTCTCGACTTGGCTTCGGGAGCTCAGATACGCAGTATTTT,CASSSRLGFGSSDTQYF
TRBJ1-5,.,TRBV28,.,14,TGTGCCAGCAGTTTACGGGGGAGCAATCAGCCCCAGCATTTT,CASSLRGSNQPQHF
TRBJ2-1,TRBD2,TRBV9,.,18,TGTGCCAGCAGCCCGCACCACGGGGGGGGGCAGAAGGGAAATGAGCAGTTCTTC,CASSPHHGGGQKGNEQFF
TRBJ2-3,.,TRBV7-2,.,14,TGTGCCAGCAGCTTAGGTCTCAGCACAGATACGCAGTATTTT,CASSLGLSTDTQYF
TRBJ2-7,.,TRBV7-9,.,14,TGTGCCAGCAGCATGGGGCAAGGCACCTACGAGCAGTACTTC,CASSMGQGTYEQYF
TRBJ1-4,.,TRBV4-3,.,20,TGCGCCAGCAGCCAAGATCGAGTGGACAGACCCTTTGCAACTAATGAAAAACTGTTTTTT,CASSQDRVDRPFATNEKLFF
TRBJ1-2,TRBD1,TRBV5-4,.,16,TGTGCCAGCACCCAGGTCGGTAGACAGGGGGGCTATGGCTACACCTTC,CASTQVGRQGGYGYTF
TRBJ2-7,.,TRBV7-6,once,14,TGTGCCAGCAGCGAATACAGAGCTACCTACGAGCAGTACTTC,CASSEYRATYEQYF
TRBJ2-7,TRBD1,TRBV27,.,16,TGTGCCAGCAGCTCCCTCCGGAGGACAGGGGGAAGCGAGCAGTACTTC,CASSSLRRTGGSEQYF
TRBJ1-6,TRBD1,TRBV19,.,13,TGTGCCAGTAGTGGGACAGAGAATTCACCCCTCCACTTT,CASSGTENSPLHF
TRBJ2-1,.,TRBV19,.,12,TGTGCCTCCACAGCAGGGTACAATGAGCAGTTCTTC,CASTAGYNEQFF
TRBJ2-1,TRBD2,TRBV12-5,.,16,TGTGCTAGTGGTACTAGGACTAGCGCGTACGGCAATGAGCAGTTCTTC,CASGTRTSAYGNEQFF
TRBJ1-1,TRBD1,TRBV19,.,14,TGTGCCAGTACGGTTACAGGGGTGAACACTGAAGCTTTCTTT,CASTVTGVNTEAFF
TRBJ2-7,.,TRBV7-2,.,13,TGTGCCAGCAGCTTAGTGGTCAGGGACGAGCAGTACTTC,CASSLVVRDEQYF
TRBJ2-5,TRBD1,TRBV7-9,.,15,TGTTCCAGCAGCTTTTGGACAGGGGGTTCGGAGACCCAGTACTTC,CSSSFWTGGSETQYF
TRBJ2-7,TRBD1,TRBV6-6,.,14,TGTGCCAGCAGAGAGACAGGGGGGGGCTACGAGCAGTACTTC,CASRETGGGYEQYF